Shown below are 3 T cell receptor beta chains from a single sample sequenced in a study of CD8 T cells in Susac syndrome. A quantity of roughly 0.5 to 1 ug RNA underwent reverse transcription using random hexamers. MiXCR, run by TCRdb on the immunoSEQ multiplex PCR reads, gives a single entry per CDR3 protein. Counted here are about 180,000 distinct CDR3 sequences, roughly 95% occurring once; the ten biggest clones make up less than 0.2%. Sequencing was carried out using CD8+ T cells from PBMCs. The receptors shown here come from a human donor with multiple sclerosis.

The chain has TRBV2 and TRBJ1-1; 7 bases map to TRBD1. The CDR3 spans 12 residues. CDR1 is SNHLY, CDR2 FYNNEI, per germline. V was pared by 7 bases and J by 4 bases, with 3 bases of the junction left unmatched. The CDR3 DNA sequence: TGTGCCAGCACACAGGGGAGCACTGAAGCTTTCTTT. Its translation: CASTQGSTEAFF.

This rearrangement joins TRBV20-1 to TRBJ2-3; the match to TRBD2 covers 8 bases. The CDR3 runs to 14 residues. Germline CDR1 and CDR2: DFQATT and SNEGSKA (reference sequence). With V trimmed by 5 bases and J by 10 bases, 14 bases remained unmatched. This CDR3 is CSARAGEESAAQYF. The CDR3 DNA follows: TGCAGTGCTCGAGCGGGAGAGGAATCTGCGGCGCAGTATTTT.

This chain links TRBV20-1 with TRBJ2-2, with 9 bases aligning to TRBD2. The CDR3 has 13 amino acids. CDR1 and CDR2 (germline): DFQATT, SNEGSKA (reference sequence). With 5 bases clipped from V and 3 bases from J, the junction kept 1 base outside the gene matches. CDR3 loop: CSAVAGDTGELFF. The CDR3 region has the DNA TGCAGTGCTGTAGCGGGAGACACCGGGGAGCTGTTTTTT.